One T cell receptor beta chain is described in this entry. The data are from a study of blood T cell repertoires in COVID-19. Allocation to cohorts depended on clinical history reported by the participants. Assay: immunoSEQ multiplex PCR; the TCRdb copy retains only in-frame clones and omits some. The table has around 330,000 clones, roughly 89% seen once. The CDR3 extends over 16 amino acids. J lost 4 bases, V lost 0 bases, and 1 base had no gene match. The germline CDR1 and CDR2 sequences are SGHRS and YFSETQ. This chain links TRBV5-1 with TRBJ2-3; 14 bases map to TRBD2. This clonotype was sampled from a woman aged 18 to 35 who had recovered from COVID-19. The sequencing input was PBMCs or T cells enriched from blood (not recorded which). The CDR3 DNA follows: TGCGCCAGCAGCTTGGGGGGACTAGCGGGAGCAGATACGCAGTATTTT. Residues: CASSLGGLAGADTQYF.